The 4 T cell receptor beta chains reported below all come from one sample, sequenced in a study of T cell repertoires in cytomegalovirus infection (dated by TCRdb to between 2019 and 2020). Sequencing was carried out with an Illumina HiSeq 1500. TCRdb passed the public sequencing reads through fastp at Q25 and MiXCR, retaining productive beta sequences. Every distinct CDR3 protein forms one entry, paired with its most common genes and DNA. This sample gives some 250,000 distinct CDR3 sequences in total; around 8.7% of them show up just once. Around 15% of the sample is taken by the ten largest. Sequencing input: PBMCs. Source of these receptors: a human donor in good health (CMV status not recorded). Some clones in this sample may be carry-over from other donors' samples.

Worth noting for this clonotype: A much larger clone sits a single nucleotide away, making a read error possible. The chain employs TRBV5-1 and TRBJ1-5, with 9 positions matching TRBD1. The germline gives CDR1 SGHRS, CDR2 YFSETQ. The length of the CDR3 is 14 residues. The CDR3 region is CANSETGGNQPQHF. CDR3 nucleotide sequence: TGCGCCAACAGCGAGACAGGGGGTAATCAGCCCCAGCATTTT.

In this sample, this clonotype turned up a few times. This chain connects TRBV20-1 to TRBJ2-2; D perhaps matches TRBD1 (6 bases). The CDR3 runs to 17 residues. The V end lost 1 base, the J end lost 1 base, and 16 bases lay between the germline ends. In germline, CDR1 is DFQATT, CDR2 SNEGSKA (reference sequence). CDR3 sequence (DNA): TGCAGTGCTAGAGCCAACGCCGGCAGGGGGAACACCGGGGAGCTGTTTTTT. This gives the protein CSARANAGRGNTGELFF.

This clonotype was seen many times. V usage is TRBV7-2 and J usage is TRBJ1-2; no firm D call. The CDR3 sequence is 15 residues long. V lost 5 bases to trimming and J lost 2 bases, with 15 bases between them. The germline gives CDR1 SGHTA, CDR2 FQGNSA. CDR3 loop: CASSLQRGGNYGYTF. Here the CDR3 DNA reads TGTGCCAGCAGCCTCCAGCGAGGAGGGAACTATGGCTACACCTTC.

The chain joins TRBV12-3 or TRBV12-4 to TRBJ2-7, with D tentatively TRBD2 (6 bases). Trimming removed 4 bases at V and 7 bases at J, with 17 bases between. The CDR3 loop spans 14 amino acids. The DNA for the CDR3 is TGTGCCAGCAGTTACACAGGAACTGGGGGGGAGCAGTACTTC. Its protein product is CASSYTGTGGEQYF.